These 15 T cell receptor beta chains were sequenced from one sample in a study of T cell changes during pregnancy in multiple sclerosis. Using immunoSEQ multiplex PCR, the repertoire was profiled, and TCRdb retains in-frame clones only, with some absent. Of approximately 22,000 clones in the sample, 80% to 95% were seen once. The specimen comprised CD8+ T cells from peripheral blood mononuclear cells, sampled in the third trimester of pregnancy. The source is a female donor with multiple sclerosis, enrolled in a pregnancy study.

The CDR3 DNA reads as TGTGCCAGCAGTTTTATCGCGGAGCCCTACGAGCAGTACTTC. Amino acid sequence: CASSFIAEPYEQYF. V usage is TRBV28 and J usage is TRBJ2-7; D gene unclear. The CDR3 sequence is 14 residues long. With 3 bases removed from V and 2 bases from J, the gap between germline ends came to 11 bases. Germline V gene data show CDR1 as MDHEN and CDR2 as SYDVKM. The whole variable domain, remainder taken from reference TRBV28 and TRBJ2-7, is DVKVTQSSRYLVKRTGEKVFLECVQDMDHENMFWYRQDPGLGLRLIYFSYDVKMKEKGDIPEGYSVSREKKERFSLILESASTNQTSMYLCASSFIAEPYEQYFGPGTRLTVT.

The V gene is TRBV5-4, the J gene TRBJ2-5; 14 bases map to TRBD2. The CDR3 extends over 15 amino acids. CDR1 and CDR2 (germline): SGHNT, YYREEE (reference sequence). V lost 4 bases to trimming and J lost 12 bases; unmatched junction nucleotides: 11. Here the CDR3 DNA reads TGTGCCAGCAGCCTTCCGACTAGCGGGGGGGATGTTGAGTACTTC. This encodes CASSLPTSGGDVEYF.

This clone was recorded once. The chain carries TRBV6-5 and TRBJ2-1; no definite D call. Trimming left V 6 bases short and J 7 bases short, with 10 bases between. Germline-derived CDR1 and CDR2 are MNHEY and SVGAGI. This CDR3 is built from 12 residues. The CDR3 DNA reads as TGTGCCAGCAGCAAAAGGAGTAATGAGCAGTTCTTC. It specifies CASSKRSNEQFF.

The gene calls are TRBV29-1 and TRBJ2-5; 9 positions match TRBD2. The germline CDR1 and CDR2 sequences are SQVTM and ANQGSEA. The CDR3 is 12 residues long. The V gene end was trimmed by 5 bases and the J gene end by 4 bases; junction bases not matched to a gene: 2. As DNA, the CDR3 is TGCAGCGTTACAGCGGGGGGAGAGACCCAGTACTTC. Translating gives CSVTAGGETQYF.

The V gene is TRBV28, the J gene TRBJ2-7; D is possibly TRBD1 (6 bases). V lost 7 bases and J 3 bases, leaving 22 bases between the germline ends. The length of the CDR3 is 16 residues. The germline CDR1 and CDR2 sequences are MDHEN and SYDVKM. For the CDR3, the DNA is TGTGCCAGCATTCCGACAGGTACCTTTCGGGACTACGAGCAGTACTTC. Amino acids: CASIPTGTFRDYEQYF.

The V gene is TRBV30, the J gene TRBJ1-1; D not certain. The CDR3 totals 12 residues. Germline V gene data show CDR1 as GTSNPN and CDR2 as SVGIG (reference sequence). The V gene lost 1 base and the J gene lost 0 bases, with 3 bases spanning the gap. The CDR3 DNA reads TGTGCCTGGAGTGCCATGAACACTGAAGCTTTCTTT. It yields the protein CAWSAMNTEAFF.

This CDR3 reads CASKSLTGRYSGNTIYF. CDR3 sequence (DNA): TGTGCCAGTAAAAGTTTGACAGGGCGATACTCTGGAAACACCATATATTTT. The chain is built from TRBV19 and TRBJ1-3; 7 nucleotides align to TRBD1. CDR3 length equals 17 residues. CDR1 is LNHDA, CDR2 SQIVND, per germline (reference sequence). V shed 7 bases and J 0 bases; nucleotides not matched to a gene: 12.

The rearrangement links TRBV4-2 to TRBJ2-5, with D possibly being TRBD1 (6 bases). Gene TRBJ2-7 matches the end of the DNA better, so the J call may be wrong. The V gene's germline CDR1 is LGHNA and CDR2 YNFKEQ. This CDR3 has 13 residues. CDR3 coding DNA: TGTGCCAGCAGCCAAGTAGGGGGCTACGAGCAGTACTTC. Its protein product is CASSQVGGYEQYF.

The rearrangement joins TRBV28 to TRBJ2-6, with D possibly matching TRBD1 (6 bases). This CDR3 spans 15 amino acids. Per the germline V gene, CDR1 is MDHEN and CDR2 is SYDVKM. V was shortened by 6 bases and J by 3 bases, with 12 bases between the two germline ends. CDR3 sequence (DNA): TGTGCCAGCAGACCCACAGGGAATGGGGCCAACGTCCTGACTTTC. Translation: CASRPTGNGANVLTF. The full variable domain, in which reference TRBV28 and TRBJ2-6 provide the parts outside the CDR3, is DVKVTQSSRYLVKRTGEKVFLECVQDMDHENMFWYRQDPGLGLRLIYFSYDVKMKEKGDIPEGYSVSREKKERFSLILESASTNQTSMYLCASRPTGNGANVLTFGAGSRLTVL.

CDR3 nucleotide sequence: TGTGCCAGCAGTTTAGGGGGGAGCACTGAAGCTTTCTTT. Translating gives CASSLGGSTEAFF. The V gene is TRBV27, the J gene TRBJ1-1, with D possibly TRBD1 on 5 matching bases. V dropped 2 bases and J dropped 4 bases, with 8 bases sitting between them. The CDR3 contains 13 residues. The germline V gene has CDR1 MNHEY and CDR2 SMNVEV (reference sequence).

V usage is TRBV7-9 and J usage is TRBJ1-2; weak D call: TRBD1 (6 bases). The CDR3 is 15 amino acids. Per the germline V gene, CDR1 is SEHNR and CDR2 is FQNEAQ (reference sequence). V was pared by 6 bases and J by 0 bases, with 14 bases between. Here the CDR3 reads CASRMGGGANYGYTF. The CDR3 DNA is TGTGCCAGCAGGATGGGGGGGGGCGCTAACTATGGCTACACCTTC.

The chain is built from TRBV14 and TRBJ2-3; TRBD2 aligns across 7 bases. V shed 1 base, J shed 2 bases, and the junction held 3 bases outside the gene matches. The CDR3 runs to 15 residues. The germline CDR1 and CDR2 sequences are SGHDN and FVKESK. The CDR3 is CASSQGLADTDTQYF. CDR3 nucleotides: TGTGCCAGCAGCCAAGGGCTAGCGGACACAGATACGCAGTATTTT.

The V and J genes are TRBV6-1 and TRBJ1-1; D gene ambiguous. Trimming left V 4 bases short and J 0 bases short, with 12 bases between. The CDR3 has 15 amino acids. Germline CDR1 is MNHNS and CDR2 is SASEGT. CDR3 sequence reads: CASSALQAMNTEAFF. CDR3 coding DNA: TGTGCCAGCAGTGCCCTCCAGGCGATGAACACTGAAGCTTTCTTT.

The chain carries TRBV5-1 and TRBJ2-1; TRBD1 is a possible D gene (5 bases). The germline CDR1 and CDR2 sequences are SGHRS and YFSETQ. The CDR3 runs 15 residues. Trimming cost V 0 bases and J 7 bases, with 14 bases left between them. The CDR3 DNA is TGCGCCAGCAGCTTGGGTCCAGGGTCAGGAAATGAGCAGTTCTTC. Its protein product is CASSLGPGSGNEQFF.

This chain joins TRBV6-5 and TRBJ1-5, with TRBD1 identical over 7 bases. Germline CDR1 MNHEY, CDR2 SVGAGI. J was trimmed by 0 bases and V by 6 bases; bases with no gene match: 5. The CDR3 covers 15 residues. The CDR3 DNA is TGTGCCAGCAGGGGGGACAGTGATAGCAATCAGCCCCAGCATTTT. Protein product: CASRGDSDSNQPQHF.